A selection of T cell receptor beta chains follows, all from one sample in a study of T-cell memory formation after mild COVID-19. From the 5' RACE reads, TCRdb called clonotypes with MiXCR, one entry per CDR3 protein. This repertoire shows roughly 340,000 distinct CDR3 sequences, less than 25% found once; its top ten account for roughly 23%. The sequencing input was PBMCs or a T cell subset sorted from them (not recorded which). These receptors all stem from a man between 18 and 29 years old who had mild COVID-19 (a few samples of this study predate the infection). Cell type and time point are not known. Each CDR3 is given with its conserved first and last residue. The D gene is left open where the match is weak. Size is stated for part of the rows, as once, few or many counts, or as a class when the clone is expanded.

TRBJ1-2,TRBV30,-,-,CAWNFNYGYTF,TGTGCCTGGAACTTTAACTATGGCTACACCTTC
TRBJ2-5,TRBV7-7,-,TRBD2,CASSFGSGGQETQYF,TGTGCTAGCAGCTTTGGGAGCGGGGGCCAAGAGACCCAGTACTTC
TRBJ2-7,TRBV6-6,few,-,CASSYRTPYEQYF,TGTGCCAGCAGTTACAGAACTCCCTACGAGCAGTACTTC
TRBJ2-3,TRBV24-1,-,-,CATRGLDTQYF,TGTGCCACCCGGGGGTTGGATACGCAGTATTTT
TRBJ2-2,TRBV4-3,few,TRBD1,CASSQMVARGRTYTGELFF,TGCGCCAGCAGCCAAATGGTGGCCAGGGGGCGAACGTACACCGGGGAGCTGTTTTTT
TRBJ1-2,TRBV28,few,TRBD1,CASSRPGTVFTHTF,TGTGCCAGCAGTAGACCCGGGACAGTCTTTACTCACACCTTC
TRBJ2-4,TRBV7-6,-,-,CASSPNDRAKNIQYF,TGTGCCAGCAGCCCCAACGACAGGGCCAAAAACATTCAGTACTTC
TRBJ1-5,TRBV20-1,few,-,CSARGHPPDQPQHF,TGCAGTGCTAGAGGTCATCCCCCCGATCAGCCCCAGCATTTT
TRBJ1-1,TRBV13,-,-,CASSLRAGRGMNTEAFF,TGTGCCAGCAGCTTAAGGGCGGGACGGGGCATGAACACTGAAGCTTTCTTT
TRBJ2-7,TRBV12-3/TRBV12-4,many,TRBD2,CASSLSGGDEQYF,TGTGCCAGCAGTCTGAGCGGGGGGGACGAGCAGTACTTC
TRBJ1-5,TRBV29-1,few,TRBD1,CSVEQGVGQPQHF,TGCAGCGTCGAACAGGGGGTGGGTCAGCCCCAGCATTTT
TRBJ2-3,TRBV6-2/TRBV6-3,few,-,CASSSWDSTYF,TGTGCCAGCAGTTCCTGGGACTCCACGTATTTT
TRBJ2-1,TRBV5-1,-,-,CASSAGGLPYNEQFF,TGCGCCAGCAGTGCCGGGGGCCTACCCTACAATGAGCAGTTCTTC
TRBJ1-2,TRBV4-3,once,-,CASSQDLGEGEGYTF,TGCGCCAGCAGCCAAGATCTTGGCGAGGGTGAGGGCTACACCTTC
TRBJ1-5,TRBV19,-,TRBD1,CASTGQGLGNQPQHF,TGTGCCAGTACGGGACAGGGTTTGGGCAATCAGCCCCAGCATTTT
TRBJ1-1,TRBV7-2,few,-,CASSLGGEMLDAFF,TGTGCCAGCAGCTTAGGGGGGGAGATGCTCGACGCTTTCTTT
TRBJ2-7,TRBV4-2,few,-,CASSHAGKPYEQYF,TGTGCCAGCAGTCACGCAGGGAAACCCTACGAGCAGTACTTC
TRBJ2-2,TRBV5-1,few,TRBD1,CASSLAGQPTGELFF,TGCGCCAGCAGCTTGGCGGGACAGCCTACCGGGGAGCTGTTTTTT
TRBJ2-7,TRBV7-9,-,TRBD1,CASRHGTAPTYEQYF,TGTGCCAGCAGACACGGGACAGCTCCCACCTACGAGCAGTACTTC
TRBJ2-7,TRBV20-1,-,-,CSARGGPSYEQYF,TGCAGTGCTAGAGGGGGGCCCTCCTACGAGCAGTACTTC
TRBJ2-5,TRBV7-9,few,TRBD1,CASSLAFGTGGETQYF,TGTGCCAGCAGCTTAGCGTTTGGGACAGGCGGCGAGACCCAGTACTTC
TRBJ1-1,TRBV6-1,few,-,CATPRGRLNTEAFF,TGTGCCACTCCTAGGGGCAGATTGAACACTGAAGCTTTCTTT
TRBJ1-4,TRBV5-4,few,-,CASSLGREGVEKLFF,TGTGCCAGCAGCTTGGGCCGGGAAGGAGTCGAAAAACTGTTTTTT
TRBJ2-2,TRBV4-3,-,-,CASSQDSGSAGELFF,TGCGCCAGCAGCCAAGATTCGGGCTCTGCCGGGGAGCTGTTTTTT
TRBJ1-1,TRBV12-3/TRBV12-4,many,-,CASSPRMNTEAFF,TGTGCCAGTAGCCCAAGAATGAACACTGAAGCTTTCTTT
TRBJ2-2,TRBV28,-,TRBD1,CASIFRGRGTGELFF,TGTGCCAGCATTTTCAGGGGGCGAGGCACCGGGGAGCTGTTTTTT
TRBJ1-2,TRBV28,-,-,CASLSTIDRSYGYTF,TGTGCCAGTCTATCCACAATCGACAGGTCCTATGGCTACACCTTC
TRBJ2-5,TRBV6-2/TRBV6-3,-,-,CASSNRVGETQYF,TGTGCCAGCAGCAACAGGGTAGGAGAGACCCAGTACTTC
TRBJ1-5,TRBV7-2,few,-,CASSLGGGAGNQPQHF,TGTGCCAGCAGCTTAGGAGGTGGCGCGGGAAATCAGCCCCAGCATTTT
TRBJ2-7,TRBV6-2/TRBV6-3,few,-,CASSYGSRGTYEQYF,TGTGCCAGCAGTTACGGCTCCCGCGGCACCTACGAGCAGTACTTC
TRBJ1-2,TRBV9,-,TRBD1,CASSPTGTANYGYTF,TGTGCCAGCAGCCCGACAGGGACAGCTAACTATGGCTACACCTTC
TRBJ2-5,TRBV7-6,once,TRBD1,CASSNGGQGQETQYF,TGTGCCAGCAGCAATGGGGGACAGGGCCAAGAGACCCAGTACTTC
TRBJ1-2,TRBV5-4,-,-,CASSTGAEGYTF,TGTGCCAGCTCAACCGGGGCTGAGGGCTACACCTTC
TRBJ1-1,TRBV7-6,-,-,CASSSLGPATEAFF,TGTGCCAGCAGCTCCCTCGGCCCGGCCACTGAAGCTTTCTTT
TRBJ1-5,TRBV21-1,-,-,CASRSAFSPRPGNQPQHF,TGTGCCAGCCGCTCGGCTTTTTCACCCAGACCCGGCAATCAGCCCCAGCATTTT
TRBJ1-6,TRBV11-2,-,TRBD1,CASSLDRTGNSPLHF,TGTGCCAGCAGCTTAGATCGGACAGGGAACTCACCCCTCCACTTT
TRBJ1-1,TRBV20-1,few,-,CSAPPGGRANTEAFF,TGCAGTGCTCCCCCCGGGGGGCGCGCGAACACTGAAGCTTTCTTT
TRBJ2-1,TRBV7-2,-,TRBD2,CASSLGVAGVLTEQFF,TGTGCCAGCAGCTTAGGGGTTGCGGGGGTCCTTACTGAGCAGTTCTTC
TRBJ2-7,TRBV19,many,-,CASSIGGYEQYF,TGTGCCAGTAGTATAGGGGGCTACGAGCAGTACTTC
TRBJ2-7,TRBV29-1,-,TRBD2,CSVVLAGYEQYF,TGCAGCGTTGTTCTAGCGGGCTACGAGCAGTACTTC
TRBJ2-1,TRBV5-8,-,TRBD2,CASSAGLAGSWGEQFF,TGTGCCAGCAGCGCGGGACTAGCGGGGTCTTGGGGTGAGCAGTTCTTC
TRBJ1-6,TRBV6-1,-,-,CASSEGSTGGAPLHF,TGTGCCAGCAGTGAAGGGTCAACAGGCGGGGCACCCCTCCACTTT